This record covers a single T cell receptor beta chain. There is no known antigen for this receptor. No clone much larger than this one lies a single base away; base qualities are absent. Reading the label with the study, this specimen's time point is: baseline before first vaccination. Samples from vaccinated people were obtained from the UK trials COV001 and COV002, which included a single-blind randomized controlled phase 2/3 trial of AZD1222 (ChAdOx1 nCoV-19) in healthy adults. For TCRbeta chain sequencing, PBMC samples from trial participants were taken at day 0 and at day 28 after the second dose. The CDR3 regions of human TCRbeta chains were subjected to immunosequencing. The original methods were these. TCRs in the repertoires were compared against a reference library of SARS-CoV-2-specific TCRs that had been generated with the MIRA antigen-specificity platform. Breadth meant the fraction of unique TCRs that were SARS-CoV-2-associated, whereas depth meant the fraction of total T cells that were SARS-CoV-2-associated. Using the MIRA data, each spike-specific TCR was mapped to the spike region that the TCR reacts to and placed in a CD4 or CD8 class. Log10-transformed breadth and depth values were compared by one-way ANOVA with Sidak's multiple comparisons tests. Not all clones reach the TCRdb copy of this immuneACCESS table, which keeps in-frame sequences only. Checked studies attribute under half of the gap to unresolved V genes and leave the rest unexplained. The V and J calls and clone size were taken over from that table, and D and trimming were inferred from the DNA. This sample lists 110,000 to 150,000 clones; around 90% were detected once. The ten largest clones represent approximately 3.5% of the sample.

The V end loses 0 bases and the J end loses 3 bases, and a stretch of 8 bases separates them. From the germline V gene, CDR1 is MNHNS and CDR2 is SASEGT. Including cysteine and phenylalanine, the CDR3 has 15 amino acids. Only the CDR3 portion is preserved as DNA: 45 bases, with reading frame beginning at the first base. This entry belongs to a study of T cell responses to AZD1222 COVID-19 vaccine (dated by TCRdb to the early 2020s). Context from the whole study: AZD1222 recipients with second doses at about 4 weeks or about 12 weeks were pooled, because spike-specific TCR depth and breadth did not differ between schedules. A total of just over 230 trial participants underwent TCR sequencing, of whom about 210 had received two doses of AZD1222 and some 25 had received two doses of the MenACWY control vaccine. Trial participants were enrolled by age into subgroups of 18-55, 56-69 and 70-plus years, and roughly 150, 30 and 60 TCR-sequenced participants, respectively, were included in these subgroups. Summary of the overall study and its limitations: Conclusions about previously exposed vaccinees were limited because only six AZD1222 recipients were SARS-CoV-2 seropositive at baseline. After two AZD1222 doses, spike-specific TCR breadth and depth were significantly higher than at day 0 and than in MenACWY recipients. Reportedly, close to half of the unique spike-specific TCRs recognized epitopes lying outside the regions that are mutated in the B.1.351 and B.1.1.7 variants. Participants were mostly white British, with more females than males. The authors suggested clonal diversity may have been underestimated. In the small 56-69-year group, the increase in depth fell short of significance, most likely because of low power. CD4 TCRs associated with the vaccine covered the entire spike protein, and the dominant responses were in regions 160-218 and 743-854. Because no day 14 peak-response samples were available, repertoires were characterized only after the peak T cell response.

The chain was built from TRBV6-1 and TRBJ2-2; TRBD2 is a possible D gene, resting on 5 matching bases. The origin of this receptor is an adult in good health. Sample: peripheral blood, taken on day 0 of AZD1222 vaccination. The DNA sequence reads TGTGCCAGCAGTGAAGCGGAGGATTACACCGGGGAGCTGTTTTTT. This codes for CASSEAEDYTGELFF.